A selection of T cell receptor beta chains follows, all from one sample in a study of blood T cell repertoires in COVID-19. Generated by immunoSEQ multiplex PCR, the TCRdb table keeps only in-frame clones and is missing some. The table includes about 20,000 clones, 60% to 85% detected once. Sequenced: peripheral blood. These receptors came from a man of 80 years or more with acute or convalescent COVID-19. Both conserved end residues are part of each CDR3. The D gene is left open where the match is weak.

d_call: TRBD1
v_call: TRBV2
cdr3_aa: CASSEQGAFTETQYF

d_call: .
v_call: TRBV30
cdr3_aa: CAWSVLQDNSPLHF

d_call: .
v_call: TRBV7-3
cdr3_aa: CASSLTPGSSPLHF

d_call: TRBD1
v_call: TRBV2
cdr3_aa: CASSVRQGGSPLHF

d_call: TRBD2
v_call: TRBV6-5
cdr3_aa: CASNLAESSYNEQFF

d_call: TRBD1
v_call: TRBV29-1
cdr3_aa: CSVLRPAGGNEKLFF

d_call: .
v_call: TRBV9
cdr3_aa: CASSVLSGGTNGYTF

d_call: .
v_call: TRBV14
cdr3_aa: CASSLKRGNTEAFF

d_call: TRBD2
v_call: TRBV7-6
cdr3_aa: CASSLFSAGGVGGEQYF

d_call: .
v_call: TRBV5-4
cdr3_aa: CASSLANTANYGYTF

d_call: TRBD1
v_call: TRBV29-1
cdr3_aa: CSVVRQGNEKLFF

d_call: TRBD2
v_call: TRBV7-7
cdr3_aa: CASSIGLAGTGELFF

d_call: .
v_call: TRBV9
cdr3_aa: CASSVEGDRGKLFF

d_call: .
v_call: TRBV5-1
cdr3_aa: CASSLDRESGKLFF

d_call: TRBD1
v_call: TRBV6-6
cdr3_aa: CASRAQQGRNSPLHF

d_call: .
v_call: TRBV7-6
cdr3_aa: CASSSELAEEQFF

d_call: .
v_call: TRBV5-6
cdr3_aa: CASSVTGRSNEQFF

d_call: TRBD1
v_call: TRBV5-1
cdr3_aa: CASSRPGTGGMNTEAFF

d_call: .
v_call: TRBV18
cdr3_aa: CASKGTRQETQYF

d_call: TRBD1
v_call: TRBV30
cdr3_aa: CAWSVGTGDPYEQYF

d_call: .
v_call: TRBV7-2
cdr3_aa: CASSFRGSYNEQFF

d_call: .
v_call: TRBV7-2
cdr3_aa: CASSLARTGIQETQYF

d_call: TRBD1
v_call: TRBV14
cdr3_aa: CASSPAVGGTGLRKLFF

d_call: .
v_call: TRBV18
cdr3_aa: CASSPSRGGSTDTQYF

d_call: .
v_call: TRBV6-5
cdr3_aa: CASSYAGEEKLFF

d_call: TRBD1
v_call: TRBV5-4
cdr3_aa: CASARGQAGGELFF

d_call: .
v_call: TRBV7-2
cdr3_aa: CASSLPAGQTMEQYF

d_call: TRBD2
v_call: TRBV2
cdr3_aa: CASAGTSGHNEQFF

d_call: .
v_call: TRBV7-2
cdr3_aa: CASRLTAYGYTF

d_call: TRBD1
v_call: TRBV20-1
cdr3_aa: CSASRTGSTDTQYF

d_call: .
v_call: TRBV28
cdr3_aa: CASSVLQGGETQYF

d_call: TRBD2
v_call: TRBV28
cdr3_aa: CASSTITSGAFNEQFF

d_call: TRBD2
v_call: TRBV6-4
cdr3_aa: CASSGSGLAVNTNTGELFF

d_call: .
v_call: TRBV4-1
cdr3_aa: CASSQEFQSNTGELFF

d_call: .
v_call: TRBV28
cdr3_aa: CASRDRGDANYGYTF

d_call: .
v_call: TRBV6-5
cdr3_aa: CASTTDRTNTEAFF

d_call: TRBD2
v_call: TRBV5-1
cdr3_aa: CASSQGLAGGSAQYF

d_call: TRBD1
v_call: TRBV7-9
cdr3_aa: CASSDRDRGTEAFF

d_call: TRBD1
v_call: TRBV14
cdr3_aa: CASSRQGGLNTEAFF

d_call: .
v_call: TRBV11-2
cdr3_aa: CASSLDRRPGFQETQYF

d_call: .
v_call: TRBV6-5
cdr3_aa: CASRRTGVNTEAFF

d_call: TRBD1
v_call: TRBV6-1
cdr3_aa: CASSETDGQGTNIQYF

d_call: .
v_call: TRBV6-2/TRBV6-3
cdr3_aa: CASSPRGELFF

d_call: .
v_call: TRBV6-2/TRBV6-3
cdr3_aa: CASSYSQRPAGNSPLHF

d_call: .
v_call: TRBV3-1/TRBV3-2
cdr3_aa: CASSPRGYGYTF

d_call: .
v_call: TRBV6-4
cdr3_aa: CASSVSPGGYNEQFF

d_call: TRBD1
v_call: TRBV9
cdr3_aa: CASSPNRGLLGYTF

d_call: TRBD1
v_call: TRBV5-4
cdr3_aa: CASSIRQGNYYGYTF

d_call: TRBD2
v_call: TRBV9
cdr3_aa: CASSVGGLAGGQYEQYF

d_call: TRBD1
v_call: TRBV19
cdr3_aa: CASSRGTGVQPQHF

d_call: TRBD1
v_call: TRBV19
cdr3_aa: CASSSGTGAKGHTGELFF

d_call: .
v_call: TRBV14
cdr3_aa: CASSPEGYNSPLHF

d_call: .
v_call: TRBV11-2
cdr3_aa: CASSSNRDYGGTEAFF

d_call: .
v_call: TRBV19
cdr3_aa: CASSKGLRDSGNTIYF

d_call: .
v_call: TRBV19
cdr3_aa: CASNQRDRTNEKLFF

d_call: TRBD1
v_call: TRBV19
cdr3_aa: CASSRFVAGGETQYF

d_call: TRBD2
v_call: TRBV6-5
cdr3_aa: CASSPLAGGGEQYF

d_call: .
v_call: TRBV15
cdr3_aa: CATSPRGTGNNQPQHF

d_call: .
v_call: TRBV28
cdr3_aa: CASSFGGRFSGEQYF

d_call: TRBD1
v_call: TRBV27
cdr3_aa: CASSARPGQGVKSHEKLFF